The source of this TCR beta chain is a study of early T cells in non-severe SARS-CoV-2 infection. Study results and limitations: Database matching using VDJdb favored anti-spike CD8 responses, with private and CD4 specificities left missing.

On this clonotype itself: Its antigen is undetermined.

Individual cDNA molecules received unique molecular identifiers. Each CDR3 protein gets one entry after TCRdb re-called the 5' RACE reads with MiXCR. The data show fewer than 65,000 distinct CDR3 sequences, with under 11% seen just once and about 4.4% held by the top ten. Deletions cut 7 bases from V and 5 bases from J, with 12 bases between. The CDR3 sequence is 14 residues long. Germline lookup yields CDR1 SGHAT and CDR2 FQNNGV. Sequencing was carried out using whole blood. The receptor's source is an adult who was a healthcare worker with PCR-confirmed SARS-CoV-2 infection or an uninfected control (not recorded which). V is TRBV11-2 and J is TRBJ2-6; a weak D match, TRBD1 (6 bases). CDR3 protein: CASTPGARANVLTF. For the CDR3, the DNA is TGTGCCAGCACCCCAGGGGCGCGGGCCAACGTCCTGACTTTC.